The entry that follows covers one TCR beta chain sequence. Its antigen is unidentified. This sample was taken from a study of a mutant IDH1 vaccine in newly diagnosed glioma. Study in general: Treated patients comprised about 62% males and around 38% females, mean age roughly 43 years.

Measured with immunoSEQ multiplex PCR; TCRdb has only the in-frame clones, and not every one. The sample records roughly 40,000 clones, roughly nine tenths being singletons. Time point defined: week 5, during vaccination. Every vaccination contained 300 ug of the mutant IDH1 20-mer peptide and was paired with topical imiquimod. New IDH1-mutant, ATRX-lost WHO grade 3 or 4 astrocytomas occurred in donors. Study-wide results and caveats: Seemingly, top peripheral T cell clonotype changes bore no relation to pseudoprogression.

The sequence was collected from a man aged 45 to 65 with glioma. Here the sequenced sample was PBMCs, taken from a glioma patient whose treatment included an IDH1 peptide vaccine.

CDR3 sequence: CASRRSRGSGEKLFF. As DNA, the CDR3 is TGTGCCAGCAGGCGGAGTCGGGGGTCGGGGGAAAAACTGTTTTTT. The V call is TRBV27, the J call TRBJ1-4, with a weak D call TRBD1 (5 bases). Trimming pared 6 bases from V and 8 bases from J, leaving 19 bases between. Germline V lookup: CDR1 MNHEY, CDR2 SMNVEV (reference sequence). The CDR3 length is 15 residues.